This T cell receptor beta chain was sequenced during a study of blood T cells in healthy people across ages. Study-wide results and caveats: Observed TCR beta diversity per million T cells went down as age went up. This fall followed a roughly linear course with age.

This clonotype has just a few counts. The antigen remains undetermined. In germline, CDR1 is LGHNA, CDR2 YSLEER. The CDR3 sequence is 14 residues long. Unmatched junction bases numbered 1, after V lost 0 bases and J lost 3 bases. There were healthy Caucasian individuals from Russia, aged about 6 to 95, serving as donors. Next came a second PCR, run for about 7 to 12 cycles, which used a sample-barcoded 5' primer along with a J-beta primer mix. TCRdb processed the 5' RACE reads anew with MiXCR; each CDR3 protein has one entry. The table lists 550,000 to 600,000 distinct CDR3 sequences, under 55% of them singletons.

This chain joins TRBV4-3 and TRBJ1-2; TRBD1 matches 7 bases. Input material: blood. The sequence derives from a man older than 75 in good health. The CDR3 sequence: CASSQDGTDYGYTF. As DNA, the CDR3 is TGCGCCAGCAGCCAAGATGGGACAGACTATGGCTACACCTTC.